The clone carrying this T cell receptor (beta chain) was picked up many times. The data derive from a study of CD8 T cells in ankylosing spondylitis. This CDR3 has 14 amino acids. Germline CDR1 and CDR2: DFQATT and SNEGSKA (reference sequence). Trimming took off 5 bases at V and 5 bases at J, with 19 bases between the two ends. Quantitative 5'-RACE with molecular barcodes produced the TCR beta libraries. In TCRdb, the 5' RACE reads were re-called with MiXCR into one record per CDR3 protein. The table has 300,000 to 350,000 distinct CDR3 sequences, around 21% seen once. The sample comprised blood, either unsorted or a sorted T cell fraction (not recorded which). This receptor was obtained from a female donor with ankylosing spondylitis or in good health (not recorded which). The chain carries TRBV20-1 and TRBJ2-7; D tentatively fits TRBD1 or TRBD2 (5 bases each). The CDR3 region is CSAGRGGSADEQYF. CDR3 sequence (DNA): TGCAGTGCTGGTCGGGGCGGATCAGCGGACGAGCAGTACTTC.